One sample yielded the 27 T cell receptor beta chains listed below, sequenced in a study of T cell repertoires in cytomegalovirus infection. These receptors have no known antigen. One entry per CDR3 protein, called by TCRdb with MiXCR from the reads. Of about half a million distinct CDR3 sequences in the sample, about two fifths are singletons; the top ten hold 43%. The sequencing used cultured PBMCs, collected from culture after CMV antigen stimulation. The receptors originated from a human donor in good health (CMV status not recorded). Some clones in this sample may be carry-over from other donors' samples.

The J gene is TRBJ2-7, the V gene TRBV11-2, with 8 positions matching TRBD1. The CDR3 is 14 residues long. With 3 bases clipped from V and 2 bases from J, the junction kept 3 bases outside the gene matches. CDR1 is SGHAT and CDR2 is FQNNGV in the germline V gene. The CDR3 reads CASSFTGGTYEQYF. In nucleotides, the CDR3 is TGTGCCAGCAGCTTCACAGGGGGTACCTACGAGCAGTACTTC.

The chain employs TRBV28 and TRBJ1-1; D is perhaps TRBD1 (5 bases). This CDR3 has 15 amino acids. In germline, CDR1 is MDHEN, CDR2 SYDVKM. The V end was cut by 8 bases, the J end by 3 bases, with 19 bases between. The chain's CDR3 is CASRDFGTKDTEAFF. The CDR3 DNA reads TGTGCCAGCCGTGATTTCGGGACCAAGGACACTGAAGCTTTCTTT.

The chain has TRBV6-2 or TRBV6-3 and TRBJ2-7, with a tentative D call TRBD1 (6 bases). Germline-derived CDR1 and CDR2 are MNHEY and SVGEGT. Trimming took 6 bases from V and 7 from J, leaving 31 bases between them. The CDR3 contains 18 residues. The CDR3 DNA reads TGTGCCAGCAGGGCAATTGACAGGCAACGAGTCGTCGGGCGTGAGCAGTACTTC. Translated: CASRAIDRQRVVGREQYF.

This clonotype was recorded only once. This chain joins TRBV20-1 and TRBJ2-3, with 9 bases that match TRBD2. Germline lookup yields CDR1 DFQATT and CDR2 SNEGSKA (reference sequence). The CDR3 covers 17 residues. J gave up 7 bases and V 0 bases, and 14 bases lay outside the gene matches. CDR3 protein: CSARDYRAGGPPYTQYF. The DNA of the CDR3 is TGCAGTGCTAGAGATTACCGGGCGGGAGGGCCACCGTATACGCAGTATTTT.

This clonotype was seen more than once but under ten times. The chain has TRBV5-5 and TRBJ1-2, with D hard to call. Trimming removed 0 bases from V and 4 bases from J, with 16 bases in between. There are 16 residues in the CDR3. Germline V gene lookup returns CDR1 SGHKS and CDR2 YYEKEE (reference sequence). CDR3 residues: CASSLDSTRASYGYTF. In DNA form, the CDR3 reads TGTGCCAGCAGCTTGGATTCGACTAGAGCTAGCTATGGCTACACCTTC.

The chain recombines TRBV19 with TRBJ2-1, with unresolved D. V gave up 4 bases and J gave up 4 bases, with 11 bases separating them. The CDR3 length is 14 residues. Germline lookup yields CDR1 LNHDA and CDR2 SQIVND (reference sequence). The CDR3 here is CASSNPRRYNEQFF. The CDR3 coding sequence is TGTGCCAGTAGTAACCCCCGGCGATACAATGAGCAGTTCTTC.

V is TRBV15 and J is TRBJ2-6, with D hard to call. The CDR3 covers 17 residues. CDR1 is LNHNV and CDR2 is YYDKDF in the germline V gene (reference sequence). The ends were cut back, 3 bases at V and 0 bases at J, with 12 bases in the middle. Here the CDR3 DNA reads TGTGCCACCAGCAGGGGAATTTTACGCTCTGGGGCCAACGTCCTGACTTTC. The encoded protein is CATSRGILRSGANVLTF. Together with reference TRBV15 and TRBJ2-6, the CDR3 gives the full variable domain: DAMVIQNPRYQVTQFGKPVTLSCSQTLNHNVMYWYQQKSSQAPKLLFHYYDKDFNNEADTPDNFQSRRPNTSFCFLDIRSPGLGDTAMYLCATSRGILRSGANVLTFGAGSRLTVL.

The chain employs TRBV7-6 and TRBJ2-1; 8 nucleotides agree with TRBD2. The V gene end was trimmed by 0 bases and the J gene end by 4 bases; junction bases not matched to a gene: 5. Germline CDR1 reads SGHVS; CDR2 reads FNYEAQ. The CDR3 extends over 16 amino acids. The CDR3 spells CASSLASSGMYNEQFF. The CDR3 region has the DNA TGTGCCAGCAGCTTAGCAAGTAGCGGGATGTACAATGAGCAGTTCTTC.

Comments on this clonotype: The junction departs from germline at one end; a sequencing error may be responsible. V gene TRBV6-2 or TRBV6-3 combines with J gene TRBJ1-1; D gene ambiguous. The CDR3 is 12 amino acids. Germline V gene lookup returns CDR1 MNHEY and CDR2 SVGEGT. In DNA, the CDR3 is TGTGGCAGCCGGGATACTAACACTGAAGCTTTCTTT. Residues: CGSRDTNTEAFF.

This clonotype was seen a single time. The chain has TRBV20-1 and TRBJ1-1; D not certain. The CDR3 extends over 14 amino acids. Trimming removed 0 bases from V and 1 base from J, with 9 bases in between. CDR1 DFQATT and CDR2 SNEGSKA come from the germline V gene (reference sequence). Here the CDR3 reads CSARDQYGNTEAFF. The CDR3 nucleotides read TGCAGTGCTAGAGATCAGTACGGGAACACTGAAGCTTTCTTT.

The chain joins TRBV7-8 to TRBJ2-1, with 10 bases fitting TRBD2. The germline CDR1 and CDR2 sequences are SGHVS and FQNEAQ. The CDR3 contains 13 residues. The junction had 3 bases not matched to a gene; V was cut back by 5 bases and J by 8 bases. CDR3 sequence reads: CASSTSGTDEQFF. Here the CDR3 DNA reads TGTGCCAGCAGCACTAGCGGGACGGATGAGCAGTTCTTC.

J is TRBJ2-3 and V is TRBV7-9, with D unresolved. Trimming removed 5 bases from V and 7 bases from J, with 13 bases in between. Looked up from germline, CDR1 is SEHNR and CDR2 is FQNEAQ (reference sequence). The CDR3 sequence is 13 residues long. The CDR3 sequence: CASSHTTNHTQYF. The CDR3 bases are TGTGCCAGCAGCCATACTACTAATCATACGCAGTATTTT. Variable domain in full (rest from reference TRBV7-9 and TRBJ2-3): DTGVSQNPRHKITKRGQNVTFRCDPISEHNRLYWYRQTLGQGPEFLTYFQNEAQLEKSRLLSDRFSAERPKGSFSTLEIQRTEQGDSAMYLCASSHTTNHTQYFGPGTRLTVL.

This clonotype was observed a few times. This rearrangement joins TRBV19 to TRBJ2-7, with D possibly being TRBD1 or TRBD2 (5 bases each). V lost 5 bases and J 3 bases, leaving 14 bases between the germline ends. CDR1 and CDR2 (germline): LNHDA, SQIVND (reference sequence). The length of the CDR3 is 14 residues. The CDR3 region is CASSEPGRLYEQYF. The CDR3 region has the DNA TGTGCCAGTAGTGAACCGGGACGGCTCTACGAGCAGTACTTC.

The chain recombines TRBV19 with TRBJ1-2; D might be TRBD1 (5 bases). Germline lookup yields CDR1 LNHDA and CDR2 SQIVND (reference sequence). There are 14 residues in the CDR3. V lost 5 bases and J lost 9, with 19 bases in between. CDR3 sequence reads: CASSAGTEVLRYTF. CDR3 in DNA: TGTGCCAGTAGTGCCGGGACCGAGGTGCTGCGCTACACCTTC.

J is TRBJ1-3 and V is TRBV12-3 or TRBV12-4, with TRBD1 identical over 7 bases. V was pared by 7 bases and J by 2 bases, with 8 bases of the junction left unmatched. The CDR3 sequence is 15 residues long. CDR3 residues: CASNEDRVPGNTIYF. As DNA, the CDR3 is TGTGCCAGCAACGAAGACAGGGTCCCTGGAAACACCATATATTTT.

A few counts support this clonotype. The gene calls are TRBV7-2 and TRBJ1-5; D perhaps matches TRBD1 (5 bases). CDR3 length: 14 residues. In germline, CDR1 is SGHTA, CDR2 FQGNSA. V lost 4 bases and J lost 7, with 14 bases in between. The chain's CDR3 is CASSSGGLGQPQHF. The CDR3 coding sequence is TGTGCCAGCAGCTCCGGGGGTCTTGGGCAGCCCCAGCATTTT. Full variable domain (rest looked up from reference TRBV7-2 and TRBJ1-5): GAGVSQSPSNKVTEKGKDVELRCDPISGHTALYWYRQSLGQGLEFLIYFQGNSAPDKSGLPSDRFSAERTGGSVSTLTIQRTQQEDSAVYLCASSSGGLGQPQHFGDGTRLSIL.

The chain employs TRBV7-6 and TRBJ2-5, with D perhaps TRBD2 (6 bases). Germline V gene sequence: CDR1 SGHVS, CDR2 FNYEAQ. V lost 2 bases, J lost 6 bases, and 16 bases lay in between. The CDR3 has 15 amino acids. The CDR3 DNA is TGTGCCAGCAGCTTATTACTAGCTCCCTCCAAGACCCAGTACTTC. Translation: CASSLLLAPSKTQYF. The whole variable domain, filled in from reference TRBV7-6 and TRBJ2-5, reads GAGVSQSPRYKVTKRGQDVALRCDPISGHVSLYWYRQALGQGPEFLTYFNYEAQQDKSGLPNDRFSAERPEGSISTLTIQRTEQRDSAMYRCASSLLLAPSKTQYFGPGTRLLVL.

On this clonotype: A read error may be the cause here, since a much bigger clone is one base away. The rearrangement links TRBV7-2 to TRBJ1-2, with D tentatively TRBD1 (5 bases). V gave up 4 bases and J gave up 5 bases, with 20 bases separating them. CDR3 length: 16 amino acids. The germline V gene has CDR1 SGHTA and CDR2 FQGNSA. CDR3 sequence: CASSSSRCGAGYGYTF. Here the CDR3 DNA reads TGTGCCAGCAGCTCCAGTAGGTGTGGGGCTGGTTATGGCTACACCTTC.

The CDR3 here is CAISGGDRTNYGYTF. Here the CDR3 DNA reads TGTGCCATCAGTGGGGGGGACCGTACTAACTATGGCTACACCTTC. The chain uses TRBV10-3 and TRBJ1-2, with D possibly being TRBD1 (5 bases). The CDR3 sequence is 15 residues long. CDR1 and CDR2 from the germline V gene are ENHRY and SYGVKD. Trimming removed 4 bases at V and 0 bases at J, with 12 bases between.

The V call is TRBV6-5, the J call TRBJ2-3, with 7 bases lining up with TRBD2. This CDR3 comprises 15 residues. CDR1 is MNHEY and CDR2 is SVGAGI in the germline V gene. The V and J ends lost 6 bases and 5 bases, in that order; junction bases with no gene match: 11. The DNA for the CDR3 is TGTGCCAGCAGACAGAAAGCGGGGTGGATAGATACGCAGTATTTT. Amino acids: CASRQKAGWIDTQYF.

The chain uses TRBV27 and TRBJ2-1, with TRBD2 matching 9 bases. V lost 3 bases and J lost 9; bases outside the gene matches: 12. Germline lookup yields CDR1 MNHEY and CDR2 SMNVEV (reference sequence). The CDR3 covers 16 residues. The CDR3 DNA reads TGTGCCAGCAGTTTGGGGGCTAGCGGGATATGGACTGAGCAGTTCTTC. Translation gives CASSLGASGIWTEQFF.

The V gene is TRBV6-2 or TRBV6-3, the J gene TRBJ2-1; D is undetermined. Germline CDR1 and CDR2: MNHEY and SVGEGT. V dropped 5 bases and J dropped 0 bases, with 23 bases sitting between them. This CDR3 is built from 19 residues. CDR3 region: CASSPIMPIGLSSYNEQFF. The CDR3 DNA reads TGTGCCAGCAGTCCCATAATGCCTATAGGTCTCAGCTCCTACAATGAGCAGTTCTTC.

This sequence joins TRBV7-9 and TRBJ1-1; 7 nucleotides line up with TRBD1. The germline V gene encodes CDR1 SEHNR and CDR2 FQNEAQ (reference sequence). The CDR3 has 14 residues. V lost 6 bases, J lost 7 bases, and 11 bases stayed unmatched. The CDR3 nucleotides read TGTGCCAGCAGTTTCACAGGGGTGGTCGGTGAAGCTTTCTTT. It encodes CASSFTGVVGEAFF. The complete variable domain, with remaining parts taken from reference TRBV7-9 and TRBJ1-1, reads DTGVSQNPRHKITKRGQNVTFRCDPISEHNRLYWYRQTLGQGPEFLTYFQNEAQLEKSRLLSDRFSAERPKGSFSTLEIQRTEQGDSAMYLCASSFTGVVGEAFFGQGTRLTVV.

V usage is TRBV27 and J usage is TRBJ2-7, with D hard to call. The CDR3 spans 12 residues. V gave up 1 base and J gave up 6 bases, with 7 bases separating them. The germline gives CDR1 MNHEY, CDR2 SMNVEV (reference sequence). The CDR3 nucleotides are TGTGCCAGCAGTTTATATGGCCGCGAGCAGTACTTC. Protein: CASSLYGREQYF.

The CDR3 is CASSLGGASADTQYF. The DNA of the CDR3 is TGTGCCAGCAGCTTAGGAGGGGCTAGCGCTGATACGCAGTATTTT. This chain uses TRBV7-2 with TRBJ2-3, with a weak D call TRBD2 (6 bases). The CDR3 totals 15 residues. V was pared by 1 base and J by 6 bases, with 14 bases between. CDR1 and CDR2 (germline): SGHTA, FQGNSA.

This clonotype was detected only a few times. V usage is TRBV6-2 or TRBV6-3 and J usage is TRBJ2-5; no reliable D call. Germline lookup yields CDR1 MNHEY and CDR2 SVGEGT. The CDR3 totals 13 residues. V lost 5 bases and J lost 3, with 10 bases in between. The CDR3 region is CASSRFREETQYF. CDR3 nucleotide sequence: TGTGCCAGCAGTAGGTTTAGAGAAGAGACCCAGTACTTC.

This clonotype turned up a few times. This chain connects TRBV20-1 to TRBJ2-5; D unresolved. There are 10 residues in the CDR3. Trimming cost V 5 bases and J 12 bases, with 13 bases left between them. The germline V gene encodes CDR1 DFQATT and CDR2 SNEGSKA (reference sequence). This CDR3 reads CSALRAQEYF. The CDR3 nucleotides read TGCAGTGCTCTAAGAGCCCAGGAGTACTTC.